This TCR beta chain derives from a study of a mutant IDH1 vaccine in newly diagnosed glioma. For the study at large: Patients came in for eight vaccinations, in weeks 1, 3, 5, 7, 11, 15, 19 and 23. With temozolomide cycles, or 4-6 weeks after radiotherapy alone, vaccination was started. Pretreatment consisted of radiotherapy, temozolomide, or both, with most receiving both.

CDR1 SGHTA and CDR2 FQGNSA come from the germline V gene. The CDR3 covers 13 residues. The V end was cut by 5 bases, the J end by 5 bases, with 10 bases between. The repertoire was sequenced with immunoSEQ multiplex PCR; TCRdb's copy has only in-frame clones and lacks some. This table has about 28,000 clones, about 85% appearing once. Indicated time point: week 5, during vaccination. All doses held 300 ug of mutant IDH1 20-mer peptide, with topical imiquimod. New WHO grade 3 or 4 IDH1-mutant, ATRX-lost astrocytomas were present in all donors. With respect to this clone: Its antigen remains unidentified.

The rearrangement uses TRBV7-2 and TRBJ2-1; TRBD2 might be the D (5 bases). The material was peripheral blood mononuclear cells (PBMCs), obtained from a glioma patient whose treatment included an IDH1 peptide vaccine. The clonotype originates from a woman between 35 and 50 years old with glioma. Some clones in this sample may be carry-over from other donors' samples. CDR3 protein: CASSRSGNNEQFF. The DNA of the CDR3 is TGTGCCAGCAGCCGATCGGGGAACAATGAGCAGTTCTTC. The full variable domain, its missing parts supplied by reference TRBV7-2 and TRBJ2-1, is GAGVSQSPSNKVTEKGKDVELRCDPISGHTALYWYRQSLGQGLEFLIYFQGNSAPDKSGLPSDRFSAERTGGSVSTLTIQRTQQEDSAVYLCASSRSGNNEQFFGPGTRLTVL.